The entry that follows covers one T cell receptor (beta chain) sequence. This clone was observed a handful of times. The clone's antigen remains unknown. Per-nucleotide qualities are absent, and no much larger clonotype sits a single base away. No treatment had been received by any patient before thyroid surgery. Using T-cell receptor beta sequencing, the researchers looked back retrospectively at clinical samples from patients, gathered between the early 2010s and the late 2010s. V lost 1 base and J lost 4 bases; the stretch between them is 16 bases long. The germline V gene (reference sequence) yields SEHNR for CDR1 and FQNEAQ for CDR2. From cysteine to phenylalanine, the CDR3 is 16 amino acids long. The CDR3 DNA has 48 bases and is translated from base 1. The sample is drawn from a study of metastatic and nonmetastatic thyroid tumors (TCRdb year 2020). Looking at the study overall: Repertoires from peripheral blood and from tumor or nodule tissue samples of malignant and benign thyroid patients were compared.

The full study reports these points: TCR beta diversity was reported as significantly higher in malignant tumors than in benign nodules, in both blood and tumor samples.

The library relied on PCR. Sequenced on an Illumina HiSeq 4000. High-throughput sequencing was used to profile the CDR3 region of the TCR beta-chain in every patient. Regarding the original processing steps: The researchers built a classifier to tell apart papillary thyroid cancer patients with distant metastasis, based on CDR3 differences among clinicopathological groups. Repertoire diversity was assessed with the Shannon index, and tumor-blood repertoire similarity with the Morisita-Horn index. Using fastp at Q25 and MiXCR, TCRdb reprocessed the public reads and kept productive beta chains. TCRdb's processing, not the authors', yielded these V and J calls. This sample holds 15,000 to 17,000 clones; 3.5% to 4.5% were observed only once. More than 20% of the sample belongs to the ten largest clones.

This chain joins TRBV7-9 to TRBJ2-5, and TRBD2 may be the D gene, going by 5 matching bases. The sample consisted of tumor tissue. This clonotype was sampled from a female donor with papillary thyroid cancer or a benign thyroid nodule (not recorded which). Some clones in this sample may be carry-over from other donors' samples. The CDR3 sequence is CASSLGGLGERETQYF. The nucleotide sequence is given as TGTGCCAGCAGCTTAGGCGGGCTTGGCGAGAGAGAGACCCAGTACTTC.